The next 30 T cell receptor beta chains were all read from a single sample in a study of cytomegalovirus exposure and HLA in healthy donors listed by TCRdb under 2017. The library was produced with the immunoSEQ multiplex PCR assay. Drawn from immuneACCESS, this table holds only the in-frame rearrangements with V and J called that TCRdb kept. Clones are partly lost; checked studies trace under half to an unresolved V gene and leave the rest unexplained. This sample has tens of thousands of clones in its table, and 94% of those were observed once. Clones ranked in the top ten supply roughly 1.4% of the sample. What was sequenced was PBMCs. Every receptor here comes from a man aged 18 to 35 in good health and CMV-seropositive.

The chain employs TRBV25-1 and TRBJ1-2; 7 nucleotides match TRBD1. Germline CDR1 is MGHDK and CDR2 is SYGVNS. Losses at the gene ends were 8 bases for V and 4 bases for J; bases not matched to a gene: 7. The CDR3 consists of 13 residues. The CDR3 DNA reads TGTGCCAGCCAGGACTCAGGGGGCTATGGCTACACCTTC. Translation gives CASQDSGGYGYTF.

The genes are TRBV19 and TRBJ2-7, with TRBD1 identical over 7 bases. The CDR3 consists of 15 residues. Trimming removed 3 bases from V and 0 bases from J; junction bases left unmatched: 5. CDR1 and CDR2 (germline): LNHDA, SQIVND (reference sequence). The CDR3 loop is CASSMDRWSSYEQYF. In DNA form, the CDR3 reads TGTGCCAGTAGTATGGACAGGTGGAGCTCCTACGAGCAGTACTTC.

This sequence joins TRBV5-6 and TRBJ2-7; 10 bases agree with TRBD2. Germline CDR1 SGHDT, CDR2 YYEEEE. Trimming at V came to 1 base and at J to 6 bases, leaving 7 bases not matched to a gene. The CDR3 extends over 15 amino acids. The CDR3 region is CASSLRSGGASEQYF. The CDR3 DNA is TGTGCCAGCAGCTTGAGGAGCGGGGGGGCCTCCGAGCAGTACTTC.

The rearrangement links TRBV12-2 to TRBJ2-1; the table gives TRBD2 as D, unverified against the DNA. TRBV12-2 is assigned pseudogene status. This CDR3 comprises 17 residues. The CDR3 DNA reads as TGTGCAAGTCGCCTGGGGACTAGCGGGGGAACATACAATGAGCAGTTCTTC. Its translation is CASRLGTSGGTYNEQFF.

The gene calls are TRBV6-1 and TRBJ1-6, with D unresolved. V was shortened by 4 bases and J by 0 bases, with 10 bases between the two germline ends. Germline loops: CDR1 MNHNS, CDR2 SASEGT. The CDR3 totals 16 residues. The CDR3 nucleotides are TGTGCCAGCAGTGGTTTTTGGAGCTCCTATAATTCACCCCTCCACTTT. Translation: CASSGFWSSYNSPLHF.

This rearrangement joins TRBV27 to TRBJ1-1; 7 bases are shared with TRBD1. The ends lost 4 bases at V and 3 bases at J; junction bases unmatched: 5. The germline V gene has CDR1 MNHEY and CDR2 SMNVEV (reference sequence). There are 14 residues in the CDR3. The CDR3 sequence is CASSSGGPHTEAFF. The CDR3 DNA is TGTGCCAGCAGTTCAGGGGGACCTCACACTGAAGCTTTCTTT.

This clone was seen just once. This chain uses TRBV5-4 with TRBJ2-7; weak D call: TRBD1 (6 bases). Trimming removed 4 bases at V and 0 bases at J, with 17 bases between. CDR3 length equals 16 residues. Germline V gene lookup returns CDR1 SGHNT and CDR2 YYREEE (reference sequence). The CDR3 sequence is CASSQGGRVVSYEQYF. CDR3 DNA: TGTGCCAGCAGCCAAGGGGGTAGAGTTGTCTCCTACGAGCAGTACTTC.

V and J are TRBV7-2 and TRBJ2-3; 13 nucleotides align to TRBD2. The CDR3 sequence is 19 residues long. Germline CDR1 is SGHTA and CDR2 is FQGNSA. The J segment lost 2 bases and the V segment lost 7 bases, leaving 15 bases of the junction unmatched. The CDR3 here is CASTVGLAGALGNTDTQYF. The CDR3 DNA reads as TGTGCCAGCACGGTCGGACTAGCGGGGGCCCTAGGGAACACAGATACGCAGTATTTT.

The J gene is TRBJ2-2, the V gene TRBV5-1; 9 nucleotides match TRBD2. V lost 2 bases to trimming and J lost 5 bases; unmatched junction nucleotides: 4. CDR1 SGHRS and CDR2 YFSETQ come from the germline V gene. The CDR3 consists of 15 residues. The CDR3 bases are TGCGCCAGCAGCTTTGCAGCGGGAGGTACCGGGGAGCTGTTTTTT. It is translated as CASSFAAGGTGELFF.

The rearrangement links TRBV18 to TRBJ2-7; perhaps TRBD2 as D (6 bases). CDR1 and CDR2 (germline): KGHSH, LQKENI. This CDR3 has 15 amino acids. Trimming shortened V by 3 bases and J by 7 bases, and 19 bases separated the two germline ends. For the CDR3, the DNA is TGTGCCAGCTCACCGGGCAGCGGCCTTGGGGGGGAGCAGTACTTC. This translates into CASSPGSGLGGEQYF.

This clone was recorded once. The V gene is TRBV10-3, the J gene TRBJ1-2, with 8 positions matching TRBD1. The V and J ends lost 11 bases and 10 bases, in that order; junction bases with no gene match: 6. CDR1 ENHRY and CDR2 SYGVKD come from the germline V gene. This CDR3 comprises 10 residues. This CDR3 is CAPRQGIYTF. The CDR3 bases are TGTGCCCCTCGACAGGGGATCTACACCTTC.

The chain is built from TRBV7-3 and TRBJ2-3, with 8 positions matching TRBD2. The CDR3 totals 16 residues. V trimming: 5 bases; J trimming: 2 bases; junction bases outside the gene matches: 9. CDR1 SGHTA and CDR2 FQGTGA come from the germline V gene. DNA for the CDR3: TGTGCCAGCAGCCGTAGCGGGGCCTTCTCCACAGATACGCAGTATTTT. Translating it yields CASSRSGAFSTDTQYF.

This rearrangement joins TRBV5-4 to TRBJ2-3, with 13 nucleotides matching TRBD2. The V gene's germline CDR1 is SGHNT and CDR2 YYREEE (reference sequence). V was pared by 4 bases and J by 2 bases, with 4 bases of the junction left unmatched. The CDR3 runs 16 residues. The CDR3 here is CASSGGLAGITDTQYF. The DNA for the CDR3 is TGTGCCAGCAGCGGGGGACTAGCGGGGATCACAGATACGCAGTATTTT.

The chain couples TRBV9 to TRBJ2-5, with a weak D call TRBD1 (6 bases). The V gene's germline CDR1 is SGDLS and CDR2 YYNGEE. The CDR3 loop spans 16 amino acids. Deletions cut 4 bases from V and 3 bases from J, with 19 bases between. The CDR3 DNA sequence: TGTGCCAGCAGCCCCACCGGCCGGACAGAGAAAGAGACCCAGTACTTC. Translating gives CASSPTGRTEKETQYF.

This clone has only one observation. The chain couples TRBV28 to TRBJ2-1, with a weak D call TRBD2 (5 bases). Between the trimmed V and J ends, which lost 6 bases and 0 bases, there was a span of 15 bases. The CDR3 has 16 amino acids. The germline gives CDR1 MDHEN, CDR2 SYDVKM. CDR3 nucleotides: TGTGCCAGCAGCCCCCGCAGAGGGAGCTCCTACAATGAGCAGTTCTTC. Its translation: CASSPRRGSSYNEQFF.

This chain joins TRBV18 and TRBJ2-3; D gene unclear. The V end was cut by 3 bases, the J end by 0 bases, with 4 bases between. Per germline, CDR1 KGHSH and CDR2 LQKENI. This CDR3 is 13 amino acids long. The CDR3 DNA is TGTGCCAGCTCACCTAAAAGCACAGATACGCAGTATTTT. Its protein is CASSPKSTDTQYF.

The rearrangement links TRBV2 to TRBJ1-1; D is perhaps TRBD1 (5 bases). The CDR3 consists of 13 residues. Germline values: CDR1 SNHLY, CDR2 FYNNEI. The V gene lost 5 bases and the J gene lost 11 bases, with 18 bases spanning the gap. Written as DNA, the CDR3 is TGTGCCAGCAGTTCAGTCCAGGGAGGCGAGGCTTTCTTT. The encoded protein is CASSSVQGGEAFF. The variable domain in full, completed from reference TRBV2 and TRBJ1-1, reads EPEVTQTPSHQVTQMGQEVILRCVPISNHLYFYWYRQILGQKVEFLVSFYNNEISEKSEIFDDQFSVERPDGSNFTLKIRSTKLEDSAMYFCASSSVQGGEAFFGQGTRLTVV.

The V call is TRBV9, the J call TRBJ2-1; 9 positions match TRBD2. The junction had 4 bases not matched to a gene; V was cut back by 3 bases and J by 0 bases. CDR1 SGDLS and CDR2 YYNGEE come from the germline V gene. The CDR3 is made up of 16 amino acids. CDR3 nucleotides: TGTGCCAGCAGCGCTAGCGGGGAGAACTCCTACAATGAGCAGTTCTTC. This codes for CASSASGENSYNEQFF.

This chain connects TRBV27 to TRBJ1-1; the D gene is possibly TRBD1 (5 bases). CDR1 is MNHEY and CDR2 is SMNVEV in the germline V gene (reference sequence). The CDR3 runs to 15 residues. Between the trimmed V and J ends, which lost 1 base and 6 bases, there was a span of 15 bases. The CDR3 spells CASSLYFGGSPEAFF. The CDR3 coding sequence is TGTGCCAGCAGTTTATATTTTGGGGGGTCTCCTGAAGCTTTCTTT.

This chain links TRBV4-1 with TRBJ2-7; no clear D. This CDR3 region has 17 residues. Germline lookup yields CDR1 MGHRA and CDR2 YSYEKL. Trimming stripped 1 base from V and 4 bases from J, with 20 bases between. CDR3 in DNA: TGCGCCAGCAGCCAAGGCGGTTTGTCATGGAATCAGTACGAGCAGTACTTC. Its translation: CASSQGGLSWNQYEQYF.

This chain connects TRBV6-5 to TRBJ2-5; possible D gene TRBD2, 5 bases. Between the trimmed V and J ends, which lost 8 bases and 1 base, there was a span of 11 bases. CDR1 is MNHEY, CDR2 SVGAGI, per germline. The CDR3 runs 13 residues. The CDR3: CASYAGSQETQYF. The CDR3 DNA reads as TGTGCCAGCTACGCGGGCAGCCAAGAGACCCAGTACTTC.

The rearrangement uses TRBV28 and TRBJ1-5; no clear D. This CDR3 is built from 16 residues. The V gene's germline CDR1 is MDHEN and CDR2 SYDVKM. V lost 3 bases and J 6 bases, leaving 18 bases between the germline ends. The CDR3 region has the DNA TGTGCCAGCAGTTTGGAACTGATGAGGGTGGCTCAGCCCCAGCATTTT. This encodes CASSLELMRVAQPQHF.

The chain combines TRBV7-8 with TRBJ1-5; 7 positions agree with TRBD1. Germline V CDR1 and CDR2: SGHVS, FQNEAQ. The CDR3 runs 20 residues. Losses at the gene ends were 3 bases for V and 0 bases for J; bases not matched to a gene: 17. CDR3 residues: CASSFTPMGQRGNSNQPQHF. Written as DNA, the CDR3 is TGTGCCAGCAGCTTTACTCCGATGGGACAGAGGGGGAATAGCAATCAGCCCCAGCATTTT.

DNA of the CDR3: TGTGCCAGCAGCTTAGTCCCCCTAGCGATGATGAACACCGGGGAGCTGTTTTTT. It codes for CASSLVPLAMMNTGELFF. The rearrangement joins TRBV7-3 to TRBJ2-2; D perhaps matches TRBD2 (6 bases). The germline gives CDR1 SGHTA, CDR2 FQGTGA. The V end was cut by 2 bases, the J end by 1 base, with 17 bases between. There are 18 residues in the CDR3.

This chain links TRBV6-1 with TRBJ1-4; possibly TRBD1 for D (6 bases). The CDR3 contains 16 residues. Germline V lookup: CDR1 MNHNS, CDR2 SASEGT. The germline V and J ends were trimmed by 4 bases and 8 bases, with 20 bases remaining between them. CDR3 sequence reads: CASSGSGARSVEKLFF. CDR3 nucleotide sequence: TGTGCCAGCAGTGGGTCAGGGGCGCGTTCCGTCGAAAAACTGTTTTTT.

This clone was counted once. The genes are TRBV7-9 and TRBJ2-1; 9 bases are a match to TRBD2. Looked up from germline, CDR1 is SEHNR and CDR2 is FQNEAQ (reference sequence). This CDR3 region has 15 residues. Trimming took 5 bases from V and 12 from J; bases not matched to a gene: 14. The CDR3: CASSPSSGNHLGQFF. CDR3 DNA sequence: TGTGCCAGCAGCCCTTCTAGCGGGAACCACCTAGGGCAGTTCTTC. Full variable domain (remainder filled in from reference TRBV7-9 and TRBJ2-1): DTGVSQNPRHKITKRGQNVTFRCDPISEHNRLYWYRQTLGQGPEFLTYFQNEAQLEKSRLLSDRFSAERPKGSFSTLEIQRTEQGDSAMYLCASSPSSGNHLGQFFGPGTRLTVL.

V gene TRBV4-1 combines with J gene TRBJ2-7; 8 positions match TRBD1. Germline V gene sequence: CDR1 MGHRA, CDR2 YSYEKL. V gave up 4 bases and J gave up 3 bases; unmatched junction bases: 8. CDR3 size: 15 residues. CDR3 DNA sequence: TGCGCCAGCAGCCCAGGAACCGGGACAGGCTACGAGCAGTACTTC. It codes for CASSPGTGTGYEQYF.

The genes are TRBV6-6 and TRBJ1-6; the match to TRBD1 covers 7 bases. The ends lost 8 bases at V and 8 bases at J; junction bases unmatched: 15. Germline CDR1 MNHNY, CDR2 SVGAGI (reference sequence). The CDR3 covers 16 residues. CDR3 sequence reads: CASSSLKTGSHSPLHF. For the CDR3, the DNA is TGTGCCAGCTCAAGTCTCAAGACAGGGTCCCATTCACCCCTCCACTTT.

The gene calls are TRBV27 and TRBJ1-1; D gene unclear. The V end was cut by 5 bases, the J end by 2 bases, with 9 bases between. Germline CDR1 reads MNHEY; CDR2 reads SMNVEV (reference sequence). This CDR3 has 13 amino acids. CDR3 DNA: TGTGCCAGCAGTATGGCAGGAAACACTGAAGCTTTCTTT. Translating gives CASSMAGNTEAFF.

V usage is TRBV7-9 and J usage is TRBJ1-2, with D possibly TRBD1 on 5 matching bases. V gave up 6 bases and J gave up 4 bases, with 15 bases separating them. Germline V lookup: CDR1 SEHNR, CDR2 FQNEAQ (reference sequence). This CDR3 has 14 residues. Here the CDR3 reads CASSKNQGSYGYTF. In DNA form, the CDR3 reads TGTGCCAGCAGTAAAAATCAGGGTTCCTATGGCTACACCTTC.